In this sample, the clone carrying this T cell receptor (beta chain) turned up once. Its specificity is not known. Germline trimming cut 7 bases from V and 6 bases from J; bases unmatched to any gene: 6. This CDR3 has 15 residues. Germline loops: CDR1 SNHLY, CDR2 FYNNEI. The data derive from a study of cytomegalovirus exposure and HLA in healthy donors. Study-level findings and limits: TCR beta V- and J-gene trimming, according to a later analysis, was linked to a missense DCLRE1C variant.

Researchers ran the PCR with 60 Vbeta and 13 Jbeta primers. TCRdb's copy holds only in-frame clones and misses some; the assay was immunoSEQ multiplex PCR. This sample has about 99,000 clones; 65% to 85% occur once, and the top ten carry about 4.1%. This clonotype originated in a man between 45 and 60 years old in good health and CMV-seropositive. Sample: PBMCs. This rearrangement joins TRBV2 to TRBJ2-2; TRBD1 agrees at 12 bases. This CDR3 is CASMEGQGAAGELFF. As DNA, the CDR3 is TGTGCCAGCATGGAGGGACAGGGGGCGGCCGGGGAGCTGTTTTTT.